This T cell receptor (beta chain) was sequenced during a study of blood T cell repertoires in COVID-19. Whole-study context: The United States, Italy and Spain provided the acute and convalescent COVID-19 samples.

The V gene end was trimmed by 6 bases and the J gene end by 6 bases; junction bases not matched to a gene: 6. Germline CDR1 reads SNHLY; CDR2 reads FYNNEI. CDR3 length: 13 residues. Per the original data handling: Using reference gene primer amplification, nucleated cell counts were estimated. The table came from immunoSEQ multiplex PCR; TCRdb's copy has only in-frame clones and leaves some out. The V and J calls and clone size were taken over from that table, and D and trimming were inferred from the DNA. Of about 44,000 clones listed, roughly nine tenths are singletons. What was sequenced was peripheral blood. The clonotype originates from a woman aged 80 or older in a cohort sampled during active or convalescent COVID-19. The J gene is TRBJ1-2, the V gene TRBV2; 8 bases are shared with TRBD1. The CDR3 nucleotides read TGTGCCAGCAGGCCGGACAGGGAGAATGGCTACACCTTC. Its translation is CASRPDRENGYTF.